This TCR beta chain was identified during a study of T cells in Graves' hyperthyroidism and ophthalmopathy. Study-wide points: Also found in blood were most expanded thyroid clonotypes above 0.001.

Amplification of TCR beta CDR3 regions used RNA as the template. TCR CDR3 regions were first amplified by RT-PCR with HTBI primers. Using its own MiXCR run on the multiplex PCR reads, TCRdb lists one record per CDR3 protein. In the table there are more than 300,000 distinct CDR3 sequences, under 20% of which are singletons. Worth noting for this clonotype: The target antigen is unknown.

Germline CDR1 SGHRS, CDR2 YFSETQ. The CDR3 is made up of 17 amino acids. J was trimmed by 11 bases and V by 0 bases; bases with no gene match: 16. The receptor comes from a man aged 18 to 30 with Graves' ophthalmopathy. The chain carries TRBV5-1 and TRBJ1-4; 7 positions match TRBD1. The sequencing sample was made of blood. The CDR3 sequence: CASSLDREGQTGDKLFF. The CDR3 coding sequence is TGCGCCAGCAGCTTGGACCGGGAGGGACAGACGGGTGATAAACTGTTTTTT.